Here is one T cell receptor beta chain with its context. At one of its ends the junction is not consistent with the germline gene, which may arise from a read error. The data were obtained in a study of tumor-infiltrating lymphocytes in primary liver carcinoma. On the study more broadly: Ranging in age from 30 to 69 years, the patients were men and women. Samples yielded about 3.5 to 7.5 million productive TCRbeta reads, similar across tissue types.

Germline V CDR1 and CDR2: SQVTM, ANQGSEA. The CDR3 covers 12 residues. The investigators made TCR beta cDNA from 500 ng total RNA, using a constant-region primer. Libraries for TCR beta were built through three nested multiplex PCR rounds, which together made up a slightly modified ARM-PCR procedure. A C-beta reverse primer and TRBV1-TRBV30 forward primers served in each of the first two PCR rounds, at about 10 cycles apiece. From the multiplex PCR reads, TCRdb called clonotypes with MiXCR, one entry per CDR3 protein. The sample has approximately 73,000 distinct CDR3 sequences, 70% to 75% seen once. The roughly 19-32 mg bulk tissue piece was not sorted before simultaneous RNA and DNA extraction. Chronic HBV infection was present, with no prior treatment.

The origin of this receptor is a woman aged 55-69 years with primary liver carcinoma and hepatitis B virus infection. The sample taken for sequencing was liver tumor tissue from sampling region 4. The subset was: tumor region T4, right-lateral pole. The chain couples TRBV29-1 to TRBJ1-1, with no clear D. For the CDR3, the DNA is TGCAGCGGGTCAGTTATGAACACTGAAGTTTCCTTT. It translates to CSGSVMNTEVSF. Based on the CDR3 plus reference TRBV29-1 and TRBJ1-1, the full variable domain is SAVISQKPSRDICQRGTSLTIQCQVDSQVTMMFWYRQQPGQSLTLIATANQGSEATYESGFVIDKFPISRPNLTFSTLTVSNMSPEDSSIYLCSGSVMNTEVSFGQGTRLTVV.